This T cell receptor (beta chain) appears in the sequencing data of a study of post-analysis software for immune sequencing data (dated by TCRdb to about 2015). About the full investigation: Recorded disease courses included relapsing-remitting, secondary progressive and progressive-relapsing multiple sclerosis, with some patients lacking subtype annotation. The multiple sclerosis patient repertoires were compared with about a dozen previously published healthy control repertoires from donors aged 6 to 25 years. A subset of samples was prepared in parallel using single-end sample barcoding, then pooled and co-amplified after Illumina adapter ligation.

Unmatched junction bases come to 10, with V trimmed by 1 base and J by 2 bases. From the cysteine through the phenylalanine, the CDR3 covers 17 amino acids. The read is trimmed to its CDR3 DNA, 51 bases read in frame from base 1. The germline V gene encodes CDR1 MNHNS and CDR2 SASEGT. For this clonotype: Its antigen is currently not known. No much larger clone is present one base from it, and per-base qualities are unavailable.

TCR beta repertoires were profiled from peripheral blood of about a dozen young patients with multiple sclerosis to demonstrate the VDJtools post-analysis software. The multiple sclerosis patients were children and adolescents between roughly 6 and 15 years of age. Receptor amplification or capture employed PCR. Sequencing took place on an Illumina HiSeq 2500. Unique molecular identifiers were incorporated into TCR beta cDNA libraries to reduce PCR and sequencing biases. Every 1 to 10 million input T cells yielded around 500,000 cDNA molecules, meaning each molecule approximated one T cell. The same protocol used for the earlier healthy control dataset was applied to prepare and sequence the patient libraries. Within a given batch, samples were prepared together, multiplexed and sequenced on the same HiSeq lane. As for the original processing: MIGEC handled the raw barcoded reads, throwing out single-read molecular identifier groups before consensus assembly and CDR3 extraction. VDJtools was used for post-analysis of the clonotype tables, and diversity was normalized by down-sampling every dataset to the size of the smallest sample. To correct batch-related cross-sample contamination, repertoire overlap clustering matched CDR3 amino acid sequences but not nucleotide sequences. In-frame beta chains were kept once TCRdb had trimmed the public reads at Q25 with fastp and called clones with MiXCR. Merged by CDR3 protein, the rows form single entries marked with the most common genes and DNA. The V and J calls and clone size come from TCRdb's table, not from the authors' own analysis. The sample data list approximately 460,000 distinct CDR3 sequences, and 45% of these were observed just once. In total, the top ten clones hold around an eighth of the sample.

Summary of the overall study and its limitations: Strong co-clustering of samples prepared in the same batch was shown by direct clustering with F measure, prompting a batch-effect correction. Patients showed significantly higher frequencies than controls for several TRBV segments, among them TRBV5-6, TRBV5-1 and TRBV20-1. Multiple sclerosis patients had significantly lower normalized Chao1 diversity than controls, a result that suggests substantial peripheral T-cell clonal expansion. The control group was slightly older than the multiple sclerosis patient group.

The receptor chain draws on TRBV6-1 and TRBJ2-5; the central 7 bases match TRBD2. The clonotype was recovered from a girl under 18 with multiple sclerosis. Input material: blood. The CDR3 here reads CASSEEVGGPWQETQYF. The DNA sequence reads TGTGCCAGCAGTGAAGAAGTGGGAGGGCCTTGGCAAGAGACCCAGTACTTC.